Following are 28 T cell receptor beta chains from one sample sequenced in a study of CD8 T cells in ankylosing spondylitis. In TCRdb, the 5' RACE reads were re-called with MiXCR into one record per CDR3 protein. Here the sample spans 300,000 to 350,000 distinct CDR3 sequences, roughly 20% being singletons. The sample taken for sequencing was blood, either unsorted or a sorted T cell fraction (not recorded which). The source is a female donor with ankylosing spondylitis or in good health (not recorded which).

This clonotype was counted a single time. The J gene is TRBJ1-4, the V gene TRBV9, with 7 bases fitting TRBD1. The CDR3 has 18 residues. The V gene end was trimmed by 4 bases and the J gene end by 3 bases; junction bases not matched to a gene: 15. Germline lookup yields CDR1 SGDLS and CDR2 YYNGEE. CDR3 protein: CASSTGPGLGTANEKLFF. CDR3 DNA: TGTGCCAGCAGCACAGGCCCTGGCCTTGGGACAGCTAATGAAAAACTGTTTTTT.

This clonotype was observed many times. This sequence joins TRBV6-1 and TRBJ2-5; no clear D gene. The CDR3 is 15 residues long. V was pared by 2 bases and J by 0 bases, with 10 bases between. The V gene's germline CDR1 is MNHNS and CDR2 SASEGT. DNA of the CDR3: TGTGCCAGCAGTGAATTGAGATTCAACCAAGAGACCCAGTACTTC. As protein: CASSELRFNQETQYF.

The DNA of the CDR3 is TGCAGTGCTCGCCGGACAGGAACGACGGGGCACACTGAAGCTTTCTTT. Its protein is CSARRTGTTGHTEAFF. The V gene is TRBV20-1, the J gene TRBJ1-1; 7 positions match TRBD1. With 5 bases clipped from V and 3 bases from J, the junction kept 15 bases outside the gene matches. The CDR3 spans 16 residues. Germline-derived CDR1 and CDR2 are DFQATT and SNEGSKA (reference sequence).

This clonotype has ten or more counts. DNA of the CDR3: TGCAGTGCACCCCGGGATAAACCCTACGAGCAGTACTTC. Protein product: CSAPRDKPYEQYF. V gene TRBV20-1 combines with J gene TRBJ2-7; tentatively, D is TRBD2 (5 bases). Trimming shortened V by 6 bases and J by 2 bases, and 14 bases separated the two germline ends. Germline V gives CDR1 DFQATT, CDR2 SNEGSKA (reference sequence). The CDR3 consists of 13 residues.

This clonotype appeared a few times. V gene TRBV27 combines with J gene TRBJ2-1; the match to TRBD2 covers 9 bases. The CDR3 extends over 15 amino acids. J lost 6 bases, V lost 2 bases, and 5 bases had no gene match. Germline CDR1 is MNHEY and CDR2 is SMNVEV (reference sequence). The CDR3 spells CASSLLAGLPNEQFF. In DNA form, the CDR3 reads TGTGCCAGCAGTTTACTAGCGGGGTTGCCCAATGAGCAGTTCTTC.

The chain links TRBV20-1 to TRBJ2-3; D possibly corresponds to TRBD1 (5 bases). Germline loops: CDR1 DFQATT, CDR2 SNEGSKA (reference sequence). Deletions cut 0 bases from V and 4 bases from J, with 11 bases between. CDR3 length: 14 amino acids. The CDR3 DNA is TGCAGTGCTAGAGACAGGGTTATAGCAGATACGCAGTATTTT. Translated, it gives CSARDRVIADTQYF.

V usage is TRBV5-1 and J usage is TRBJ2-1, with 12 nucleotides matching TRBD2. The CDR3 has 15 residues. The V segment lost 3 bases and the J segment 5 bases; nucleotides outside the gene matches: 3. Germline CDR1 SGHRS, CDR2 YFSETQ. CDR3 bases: TGCGCCAGCAGCTCGACTAGCGGGAGCCACAATGAGCAGTTCTTC. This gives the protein CASSSTSGSHNEQFF. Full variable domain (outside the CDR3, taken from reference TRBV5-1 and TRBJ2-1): KAGVTQTPRYLIKTRGQQVTLSCSPISGHRSVSWYQQTPGQGLQFLFEYFSETQRNKGNFPGRFSGRQFSNSRSEMNVSTLELGDSALYLCASSSTSGSHNEQFFGPGTRLTVL.

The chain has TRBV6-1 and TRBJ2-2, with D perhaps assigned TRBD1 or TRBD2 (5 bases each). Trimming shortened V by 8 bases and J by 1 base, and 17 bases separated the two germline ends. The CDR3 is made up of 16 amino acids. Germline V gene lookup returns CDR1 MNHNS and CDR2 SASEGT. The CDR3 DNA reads TGTGCCAGCTTCCTCCATGGGGGAGTGAACACCGGGGAGCTGTTTTTT. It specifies CASFLHGGVNTGELFF.

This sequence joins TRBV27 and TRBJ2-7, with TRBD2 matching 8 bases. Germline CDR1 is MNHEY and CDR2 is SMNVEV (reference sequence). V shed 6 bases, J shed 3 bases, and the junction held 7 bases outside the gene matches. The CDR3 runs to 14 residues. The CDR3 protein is CASRAASGLYEQYF. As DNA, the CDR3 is TGTGCCAGCAGGGCGGCTAGCGGGCTCTACGAGCAGTACTTC.

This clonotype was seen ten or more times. In DNA form, the CDR3 reads TGTGCCACCAGTGATGGCAAAGGGACGGGTCGAGATGGCGAGCAGTACTTC. This codes for CATSDGKGTGRDGEQYF. This chain joins TRBV24-1 and TRBJ2-7; possibly TRBD1 or TRBD2 for D (5 bases each). Trimming left V 3 bases short and J 6 bases short, with 23 bases between. CDR1 is KGHDR, CDR2 SFDVKD, per germline. CDR3 size: 17 residues.

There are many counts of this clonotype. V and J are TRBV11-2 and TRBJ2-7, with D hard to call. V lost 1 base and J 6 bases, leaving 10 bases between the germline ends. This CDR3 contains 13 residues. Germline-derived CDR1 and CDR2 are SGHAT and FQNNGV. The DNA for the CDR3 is TGTGCCAGCAGCTTAGGATGGGTAGGCGAGCAGTACTTC. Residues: CASSLGWVGEQYF.

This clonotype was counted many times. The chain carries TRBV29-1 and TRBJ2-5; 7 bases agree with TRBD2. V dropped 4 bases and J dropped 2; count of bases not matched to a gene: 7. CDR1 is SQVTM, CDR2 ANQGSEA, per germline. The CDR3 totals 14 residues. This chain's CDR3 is CSVGSSGLQETQYF. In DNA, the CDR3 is TGCAGCGTTGGTTCTAGCGGATTACAAGAGACCCAGTACTTC.

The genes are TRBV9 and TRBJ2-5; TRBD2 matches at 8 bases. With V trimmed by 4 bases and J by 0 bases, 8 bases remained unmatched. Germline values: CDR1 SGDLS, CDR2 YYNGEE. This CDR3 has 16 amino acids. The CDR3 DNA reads TGTGCCAGCAGCTTATCAGCGGGAGTACACCAAGAGACCCAGTACTTC. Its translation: CASSLSAGVHQETQYF.

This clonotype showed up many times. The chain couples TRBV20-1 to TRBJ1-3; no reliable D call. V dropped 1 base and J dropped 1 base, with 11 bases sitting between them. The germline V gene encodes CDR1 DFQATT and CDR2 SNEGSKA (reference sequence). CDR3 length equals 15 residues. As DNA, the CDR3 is TGCAGTGCTAGAGGGAACAGCCTTTCTGGAAACACCATATATTTT. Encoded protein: CSARGNSLSGNTIYF.

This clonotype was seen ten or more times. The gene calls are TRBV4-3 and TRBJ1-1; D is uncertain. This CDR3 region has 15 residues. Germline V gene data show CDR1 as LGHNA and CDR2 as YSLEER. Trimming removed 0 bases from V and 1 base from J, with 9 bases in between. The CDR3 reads CASSQDPDWNTEAFF. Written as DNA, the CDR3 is TGCGCCAGCAGCCAAGACCCGGACTGGAACACTGAAGCTTTCTTT.

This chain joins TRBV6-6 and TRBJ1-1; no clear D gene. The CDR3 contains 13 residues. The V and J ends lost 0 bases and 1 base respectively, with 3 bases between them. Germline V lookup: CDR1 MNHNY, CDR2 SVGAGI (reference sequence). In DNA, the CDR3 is TGTGCCAGCAGTTACTCCCAGAACACTGAAGCTTTCTTT. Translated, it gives CASSYSQNTEAFF.

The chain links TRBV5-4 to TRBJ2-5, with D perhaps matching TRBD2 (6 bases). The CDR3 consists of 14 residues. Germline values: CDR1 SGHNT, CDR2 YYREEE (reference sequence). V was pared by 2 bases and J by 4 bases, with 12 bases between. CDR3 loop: CASSFQAGGETQYF. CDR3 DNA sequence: TGTGCCAGCAGCTTCCAAGCGGGCGGAGAGACCCAGTACTTC.

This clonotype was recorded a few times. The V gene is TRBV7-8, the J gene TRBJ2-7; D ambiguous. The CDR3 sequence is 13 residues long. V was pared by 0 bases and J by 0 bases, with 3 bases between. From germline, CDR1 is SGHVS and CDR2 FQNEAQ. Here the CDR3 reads CASSLANSYEQYF. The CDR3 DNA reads TGTGCCAGCAGCTTAGCGAACTCCTACGAGCAGTACTTC. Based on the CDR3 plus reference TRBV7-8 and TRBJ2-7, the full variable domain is GAGVSQSPRYKVAKRGQDVALRCDPISGHVSLFWYQQALGQGPEFLTYFQNEAQLDKSGLPSDRFFAERPEGSVSTLKIQRTQQEDSAVYLCASSLANSYEQYFGPGTRLTVT.

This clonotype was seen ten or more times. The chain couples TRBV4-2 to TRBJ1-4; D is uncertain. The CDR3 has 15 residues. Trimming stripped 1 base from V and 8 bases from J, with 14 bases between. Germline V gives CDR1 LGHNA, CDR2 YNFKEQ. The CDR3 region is CASSQVDGLGEKLFF. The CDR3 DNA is TGTGCCAGCAGCCAAGTTGATGGACTGGGGGAAAAACTGTTTTTT.

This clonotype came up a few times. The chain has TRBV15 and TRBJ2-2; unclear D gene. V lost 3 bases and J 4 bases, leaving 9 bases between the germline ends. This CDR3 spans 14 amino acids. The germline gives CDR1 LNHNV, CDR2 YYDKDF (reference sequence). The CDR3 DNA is TGTGCCACCAGCAGGGCTAGGAGCACCGGGGAGCTGTTTTTT. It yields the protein CATSRARSTGELFF.

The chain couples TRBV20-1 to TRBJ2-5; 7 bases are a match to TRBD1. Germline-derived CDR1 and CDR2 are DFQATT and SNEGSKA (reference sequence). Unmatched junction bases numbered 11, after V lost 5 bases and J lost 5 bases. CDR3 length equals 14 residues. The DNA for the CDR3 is TGCAGTGCTGATCCGGGACAGTTCGGGGAGACCCAGTACTTC. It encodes CSADPGQFGETQYF.

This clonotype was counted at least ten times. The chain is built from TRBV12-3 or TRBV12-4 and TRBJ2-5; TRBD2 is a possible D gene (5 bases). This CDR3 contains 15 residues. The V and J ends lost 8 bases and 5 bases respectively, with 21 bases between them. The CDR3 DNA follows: TGTGCCAGCCAAAGTGGACTCCCCCCTGGGGAGACCCAGTACTTC. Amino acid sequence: CASQSGLPPGETQYF.

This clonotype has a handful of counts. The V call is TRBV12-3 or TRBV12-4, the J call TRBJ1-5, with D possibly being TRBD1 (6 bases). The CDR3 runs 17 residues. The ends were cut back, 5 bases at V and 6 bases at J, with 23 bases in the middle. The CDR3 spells CASSLQGGLRPSQPQHF. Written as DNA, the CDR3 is TGTGCCAGCAGTCTACAAGGGGGGTTACGGCCAAGTCAGCCCCAGCATTTT.

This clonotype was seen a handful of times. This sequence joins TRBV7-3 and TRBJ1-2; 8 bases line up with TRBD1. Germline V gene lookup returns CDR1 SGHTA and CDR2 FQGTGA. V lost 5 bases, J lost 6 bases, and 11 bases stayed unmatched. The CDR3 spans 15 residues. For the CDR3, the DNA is TGTGCCAGCAGCCCTCGGACAGGGAATCAAGATGGCTACACCTTC. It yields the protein CASSPRTGNQDGYTF.

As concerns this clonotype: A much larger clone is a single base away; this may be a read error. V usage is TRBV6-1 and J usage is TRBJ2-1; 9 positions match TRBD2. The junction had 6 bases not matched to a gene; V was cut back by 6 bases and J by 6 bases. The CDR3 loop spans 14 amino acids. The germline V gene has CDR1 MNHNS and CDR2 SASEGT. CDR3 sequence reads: CASSPTSGCNEQFF. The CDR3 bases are TGTGCCAGCAGCCCGACTAGCGGTTGCAATGAGCAGTTCTTC.

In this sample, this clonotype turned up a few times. This CDR3 is CASSLLGEDTEAFF. CDR3 DNA: TGTGCCAGCAGTTTACTTGGGGAAGACACTGAAGCTTTCTTT. The V and J genes are TRBV12-3 or TRBV12-4 and TRBJ1-1; no firm D call. The CDR3 is 14 amino acids. V was pared by 2 bases and J by 3 bases, with 10 bases between.

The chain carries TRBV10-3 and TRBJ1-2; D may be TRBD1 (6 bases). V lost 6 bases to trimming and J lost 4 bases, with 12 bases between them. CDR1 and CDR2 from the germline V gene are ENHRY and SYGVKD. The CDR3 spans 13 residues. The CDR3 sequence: CAIRPGDLYGYTF. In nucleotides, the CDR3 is TGTGCCATCAGGCCAGGGGACCTCTATGGCTACACCTTC.

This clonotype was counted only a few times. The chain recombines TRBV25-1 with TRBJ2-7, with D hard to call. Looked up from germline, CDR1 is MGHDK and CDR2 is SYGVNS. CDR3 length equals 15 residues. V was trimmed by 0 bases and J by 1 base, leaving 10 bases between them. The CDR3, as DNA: TGTGCCAGCAGTGAATATGGGATGCTTTCCTACGAGCAGTACTTC. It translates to CASSEYGMLSYEQYF.